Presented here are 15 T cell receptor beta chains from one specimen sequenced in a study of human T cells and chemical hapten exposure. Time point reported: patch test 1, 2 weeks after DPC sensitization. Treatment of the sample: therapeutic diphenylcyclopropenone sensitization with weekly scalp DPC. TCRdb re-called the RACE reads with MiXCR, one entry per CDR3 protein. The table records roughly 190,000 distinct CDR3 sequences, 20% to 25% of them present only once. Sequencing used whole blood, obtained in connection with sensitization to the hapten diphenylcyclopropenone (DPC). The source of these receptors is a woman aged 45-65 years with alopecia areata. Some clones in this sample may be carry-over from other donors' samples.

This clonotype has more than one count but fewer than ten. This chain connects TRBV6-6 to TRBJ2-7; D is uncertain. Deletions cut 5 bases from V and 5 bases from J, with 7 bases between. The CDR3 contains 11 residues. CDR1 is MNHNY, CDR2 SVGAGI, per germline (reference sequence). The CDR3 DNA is TGTGCCAGCAGTCCCCTTAACGAGCAGTACTTC. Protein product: CASSPLNEQYF.

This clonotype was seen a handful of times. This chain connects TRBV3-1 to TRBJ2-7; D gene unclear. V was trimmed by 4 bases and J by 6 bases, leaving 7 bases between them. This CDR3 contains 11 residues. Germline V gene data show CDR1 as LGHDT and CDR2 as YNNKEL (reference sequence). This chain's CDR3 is CASSRPGEQYF. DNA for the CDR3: TGTGCCAGCAGCCGCCCGGGCGAGCAGTACTTC.

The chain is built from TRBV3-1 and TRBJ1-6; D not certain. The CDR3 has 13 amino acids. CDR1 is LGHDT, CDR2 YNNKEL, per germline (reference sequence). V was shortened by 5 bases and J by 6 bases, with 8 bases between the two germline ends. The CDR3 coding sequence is TGTGCCAGCAGCACGACTGGTAATTCACCCCTCCACTTT. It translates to CASSTTGNSPLHF.

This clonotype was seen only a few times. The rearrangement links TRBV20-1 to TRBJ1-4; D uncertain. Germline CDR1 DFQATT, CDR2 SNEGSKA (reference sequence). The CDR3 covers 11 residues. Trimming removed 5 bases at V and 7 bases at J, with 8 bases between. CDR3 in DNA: TGCAGTGCTTACTACCTTGAAAAACTGTTTTTT. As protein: CSAYYLEKLFF.

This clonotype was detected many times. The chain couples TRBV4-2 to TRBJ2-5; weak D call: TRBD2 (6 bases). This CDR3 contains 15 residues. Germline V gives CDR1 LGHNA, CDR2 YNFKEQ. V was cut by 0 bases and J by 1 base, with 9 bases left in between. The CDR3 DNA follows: TGTGCCAGCAGCCAAGATCGCGGGGCCCAAGAGACCCAGTACTTC. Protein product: CASSQDRGAQETQYF.

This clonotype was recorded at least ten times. CDR3 nucleotides: TGTGCCAGCCCAGGGTCCACCGGGGAGCTGTTTTTT. It translates to CASPGSTGELFF. This sequence joins TRBV28 and TRBJ2-2; tentative D call: TRBD1 (5 bases). V lost 8 bases to trimming and J lost 4 bases, with 8 bases between them. The germline gives CDR1 MDHEN, CDR2 SYDVKM. The length of the CDR3 is 12 residues.

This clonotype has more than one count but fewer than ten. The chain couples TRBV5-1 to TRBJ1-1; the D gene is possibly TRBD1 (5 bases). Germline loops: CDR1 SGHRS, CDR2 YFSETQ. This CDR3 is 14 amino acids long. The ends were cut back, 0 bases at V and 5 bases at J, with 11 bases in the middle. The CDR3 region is CASSLEWEGTEAFF. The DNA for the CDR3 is TGCGCCAGCAGCTTGGAATGGGAGGGGACTGAAGCTTTCTTT. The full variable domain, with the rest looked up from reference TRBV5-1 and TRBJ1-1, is KAGVTQTPRYLIKTRGQQVTLSCSPISGHRSVSWYQQTPGQGLQFLFEYFSETQRNKGNFPGRFSGRQFSNSRSEMNVSTLELGDSALYLCASSLEWEGTEAFFGQGTRLTVV.

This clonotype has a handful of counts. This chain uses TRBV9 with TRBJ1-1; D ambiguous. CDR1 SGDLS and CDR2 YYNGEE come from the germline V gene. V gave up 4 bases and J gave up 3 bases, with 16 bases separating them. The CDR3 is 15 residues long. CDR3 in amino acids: CASSPGVQAYTEAFF. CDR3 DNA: TGTGCCAGCAGCCCAGGAGTGCAGGCCTACACTGAAGCTTTCTTT.

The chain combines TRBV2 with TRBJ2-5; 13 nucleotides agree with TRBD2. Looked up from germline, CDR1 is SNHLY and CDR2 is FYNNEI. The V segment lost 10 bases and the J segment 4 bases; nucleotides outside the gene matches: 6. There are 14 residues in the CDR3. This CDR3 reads CATRLAGGGETQYF. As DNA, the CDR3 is TGTGCCACCCGACTAGCGGGAGGAGGAGAGACCCAGTACTTC.

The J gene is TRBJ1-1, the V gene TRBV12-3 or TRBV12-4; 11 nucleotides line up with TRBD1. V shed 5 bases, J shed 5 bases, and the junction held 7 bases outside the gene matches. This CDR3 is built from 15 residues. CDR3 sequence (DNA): TGTGCCAGCAGTCGACAGGGACAGGGGGGGACTGAAGCTTTCTTT. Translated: CASSRQGQGGTEAFF.

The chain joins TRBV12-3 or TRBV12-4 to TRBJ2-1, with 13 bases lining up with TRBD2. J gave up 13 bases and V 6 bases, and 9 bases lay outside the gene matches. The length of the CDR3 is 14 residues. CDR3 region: CASSFARTSGSQFF. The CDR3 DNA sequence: TGTGCCAGCAGCTTTGCCAGGACTAGCGGGAGTCAGTTCTTC.

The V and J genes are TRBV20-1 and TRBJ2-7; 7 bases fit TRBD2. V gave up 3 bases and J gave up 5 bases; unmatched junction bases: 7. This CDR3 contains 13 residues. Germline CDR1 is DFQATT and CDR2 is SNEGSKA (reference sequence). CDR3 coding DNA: TGCAGTGCTAGTAGCTGGGCGGGGGACGAGCAGTACTTC. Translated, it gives CSASSWAGDEQYF.

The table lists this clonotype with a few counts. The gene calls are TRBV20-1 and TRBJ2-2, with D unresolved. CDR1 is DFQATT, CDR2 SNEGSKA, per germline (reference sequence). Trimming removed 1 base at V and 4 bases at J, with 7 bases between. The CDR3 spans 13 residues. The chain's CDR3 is CSARVVSTGELFF. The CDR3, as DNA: TGCAGTGCTAGAGTCGTGTCCACCGGGGAGCTGTTTTTT.

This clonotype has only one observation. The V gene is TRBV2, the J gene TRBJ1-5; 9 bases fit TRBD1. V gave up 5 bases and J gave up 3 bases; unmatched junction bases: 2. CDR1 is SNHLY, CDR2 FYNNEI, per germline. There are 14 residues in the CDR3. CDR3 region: CASSWTGDNQPQHF. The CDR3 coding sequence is TGTGCCAGCAGTTGGACAGGGGACAATCAGCCCCAGCATTTT.

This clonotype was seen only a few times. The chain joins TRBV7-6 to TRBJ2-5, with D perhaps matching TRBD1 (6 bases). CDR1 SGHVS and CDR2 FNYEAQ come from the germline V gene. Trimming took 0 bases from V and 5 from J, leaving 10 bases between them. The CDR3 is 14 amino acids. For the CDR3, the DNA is TGTGCCAGCAGCTTAGCGATCAGGGGCGAGACCCAGTACTTC. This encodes CASSLAIRGETQYF.